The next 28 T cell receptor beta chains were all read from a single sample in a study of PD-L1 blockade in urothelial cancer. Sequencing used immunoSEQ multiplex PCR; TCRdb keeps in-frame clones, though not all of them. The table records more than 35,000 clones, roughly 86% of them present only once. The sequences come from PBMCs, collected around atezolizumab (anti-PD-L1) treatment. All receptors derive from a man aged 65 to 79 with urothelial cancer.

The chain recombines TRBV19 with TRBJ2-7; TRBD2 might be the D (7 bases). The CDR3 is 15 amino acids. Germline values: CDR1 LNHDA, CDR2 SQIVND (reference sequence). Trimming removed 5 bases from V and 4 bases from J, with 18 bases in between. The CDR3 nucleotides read TGTGCCAGTAGTCCCTTCAGGGGAGGGGTTTACGAGCAGTACTTC. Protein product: CASSPFRGGVYEQYF.

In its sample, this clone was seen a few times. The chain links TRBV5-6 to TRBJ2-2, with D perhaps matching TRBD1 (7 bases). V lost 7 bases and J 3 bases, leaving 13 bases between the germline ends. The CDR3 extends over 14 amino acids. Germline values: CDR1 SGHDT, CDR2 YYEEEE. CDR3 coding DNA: TGTGCCAGCCTCGCGGGACAGTACACCGGGGAGCTGTTTTTT. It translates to CASLAGQYTGELFF.

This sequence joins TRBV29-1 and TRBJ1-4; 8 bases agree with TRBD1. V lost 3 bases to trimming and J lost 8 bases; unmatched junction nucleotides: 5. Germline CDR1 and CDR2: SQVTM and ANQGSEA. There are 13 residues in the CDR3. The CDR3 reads CSVDDRGGEKLFF. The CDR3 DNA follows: TGCAGCGTTGATGACAGGGGTGGGGAAAAACTGTTTTTT.

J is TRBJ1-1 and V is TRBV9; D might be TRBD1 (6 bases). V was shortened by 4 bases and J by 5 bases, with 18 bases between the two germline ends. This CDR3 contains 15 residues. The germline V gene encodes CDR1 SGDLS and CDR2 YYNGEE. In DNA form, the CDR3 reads TGTGCCAGCAGCCTCTCGGTCAGGGGAGGGACTGAAGCTTTCTTT. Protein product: CASSLSVRGGTEAFF. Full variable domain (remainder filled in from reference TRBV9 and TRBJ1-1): DSGVTQTPKHLITATGQRVTLRCSPRSGDLSVYWYQQSLDQGLQFLIQYYNGEERAKGNILERFSAQQFPDLHSELNLSSLELGDSALYFCASSLSVRGGTEAFFGQGTRLTVV.

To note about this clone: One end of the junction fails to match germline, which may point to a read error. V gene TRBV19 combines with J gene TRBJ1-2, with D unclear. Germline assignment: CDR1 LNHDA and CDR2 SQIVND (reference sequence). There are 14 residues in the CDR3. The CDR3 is CASSIGDPKYGYTF. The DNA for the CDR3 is TGTGCCAGTAGTATTGGAGATCCTAAATATGGCTACACCTTC.

The CDR3 loop reads CASSFGTSGGETQYF. The CDR3 nucleotides are TGTGCCAGCAGCTTTGGGACTAGCGGGGGGGAGACCCAGTACTTC. The chain recombines TRBV5-4 with TRBJ2-5; 15 nucleotides line up with TRBD2. There are 15 residues in the CDR3. V was clipped by 2 bases and J by 5 bases; unmatched bases: 1. CDR1 SGHNT and CDR2 YYREEE come from the germline V gene (reference sequence).

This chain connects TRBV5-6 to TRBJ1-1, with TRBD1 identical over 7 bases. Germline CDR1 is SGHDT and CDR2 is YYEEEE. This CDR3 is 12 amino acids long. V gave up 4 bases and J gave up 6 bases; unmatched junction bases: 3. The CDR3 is CASSRQGPEAFF. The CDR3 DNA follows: TGTGCCAGCAGCCGACAGGGCCCTGAAGCTTTCTTT.

CDR3 in amino acids: CASSLPPMFGGRLDNEQFF. The DNA for the CDR3 is TGTGCCAGTAGTCTTCCCCCTATGTTCGGCGGGAGGCTCGACAATGAGCAGTTCTTC. This chain links TRBV19 with TRBJ2-1; 8 bases map to TRBD2. Germline V lookup: CDR1 LNHDA, CDR2 SQIVND (reference sequence). Trimming cost V 5 bases and J 5 bases; bases outside gene matches: 20. The length of the CDR3 is 19 residues.

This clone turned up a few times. The CDR3 loop is CASSIRTGGAGTEAFF. CDR3 nucleotides: TGTGCCAGTAGTATACGGACAGGGGGCGCGGGCACTGAAGCTTTCTTT. V usage is TRBV19 and J usage is TRBJ1-1; 11 nucleotides line up with TRBD1. This CDR3 spans 16 amino acids. Trimming cost V 2 bases and J 4 bases; bases outside gene matches: 6. From germline, CDR1 is LNHDA and CDR2 SQIVND (reference sequence).

CDR3 sequence (DNA): TGTGCCAGTAGCGCAACGGGCGGCGGGGATGAGCAGTTCTTC. Residues: CASSATGGGDEQFF. The chain links TRBV19 to TRBJ2-1; the D gene is possibly TRBD2 (6 bases). Germline CDR1 reads LNHDA; CDR2 reads SQIVND (reference sequence). V lost 6 bases and J 8 bases, leaving 17 bases between the germline ends. The CDR3 is 14 amino acids.

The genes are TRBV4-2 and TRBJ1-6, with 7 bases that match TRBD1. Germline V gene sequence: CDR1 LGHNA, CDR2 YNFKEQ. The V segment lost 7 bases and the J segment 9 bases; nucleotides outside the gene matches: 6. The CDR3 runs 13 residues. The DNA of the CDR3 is TGTGCCAGCACCACCCGACAGGGTTCACCCCTCCACTTT. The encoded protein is CASTTRQGSPLHF.

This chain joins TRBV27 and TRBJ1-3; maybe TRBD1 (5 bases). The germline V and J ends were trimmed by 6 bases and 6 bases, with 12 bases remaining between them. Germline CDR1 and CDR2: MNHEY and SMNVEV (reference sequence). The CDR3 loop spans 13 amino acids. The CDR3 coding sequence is TGTGCCAGCAGCGTACGACAGAAAAACACCATATATTTT. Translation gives CASSVRQKNTIYF.

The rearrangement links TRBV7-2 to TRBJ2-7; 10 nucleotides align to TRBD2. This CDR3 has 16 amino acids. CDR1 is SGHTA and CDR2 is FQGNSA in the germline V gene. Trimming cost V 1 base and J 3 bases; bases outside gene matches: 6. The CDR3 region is CASSLVLTSGNYEQYF. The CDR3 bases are TGTGCCAGCAGCTTAGTTCTAACTAGCGGGAACTACGAGCAGTACTTC. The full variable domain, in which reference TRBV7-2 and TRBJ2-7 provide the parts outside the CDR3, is GAGVSQSPSNKVTEKGKDVELRCDPISGHTALYWYRQSLGQGLEFLIYFQGNSAPDKSGLPSDRFSAERTGGSVSTLTIQRTQQEDSAVYLCASSLVLTSGNYEQYFGPGTRLTVT.

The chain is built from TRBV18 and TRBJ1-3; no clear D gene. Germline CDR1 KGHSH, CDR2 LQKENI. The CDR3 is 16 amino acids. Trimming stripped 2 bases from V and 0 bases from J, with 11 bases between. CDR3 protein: CASSPGLPGSGNTIYF. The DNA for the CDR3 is TGTGCCAGCTCACCAGGTCTACCCGGCTCTGGAAACACCATATATTTT.

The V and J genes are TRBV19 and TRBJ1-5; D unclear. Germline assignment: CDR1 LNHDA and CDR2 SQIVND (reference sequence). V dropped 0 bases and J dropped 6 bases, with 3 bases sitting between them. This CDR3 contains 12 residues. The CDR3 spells CASSIERQPQHF. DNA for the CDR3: TGTGCCAGTAGTATAGAGCGTCAGCCCCAGCATTTT.

The CDR3 region is CAISGSSGRAREQYF. The CDR3 nucleotides read TGTGCCATCAGTGGTTCTAGCGGGAGGGCGCGGGAGCAGTACTTC. V usage is TRBV10-3 and J usage is TRBJ2-7, with TRBD2 identical over 12 bases. Germline values: CDR1 ENHRY, CDR2 SYGVKD. The CDR3 runs 15 residues. V gave up 4 bases and J gave up 7 bases; unmatched junction bases: 8.

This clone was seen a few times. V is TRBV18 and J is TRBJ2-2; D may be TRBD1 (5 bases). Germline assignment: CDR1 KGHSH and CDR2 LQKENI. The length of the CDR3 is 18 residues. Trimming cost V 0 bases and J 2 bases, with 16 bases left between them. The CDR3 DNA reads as TGTGCCAGCTCACCACCGTACCCCGGCAGGGCTAACACCGGGGAGCTGTTTTTT. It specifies CASSPPYPGRANTGELFF.

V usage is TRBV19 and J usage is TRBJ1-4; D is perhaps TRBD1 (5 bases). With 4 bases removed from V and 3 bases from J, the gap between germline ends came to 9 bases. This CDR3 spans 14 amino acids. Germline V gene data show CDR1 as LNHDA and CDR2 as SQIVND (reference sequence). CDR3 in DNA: TGTGCCAGTAGTACGGCAGGGCCTAATGAAAAACTGTTTTTT. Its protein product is CASSTAGPNEKLFF.

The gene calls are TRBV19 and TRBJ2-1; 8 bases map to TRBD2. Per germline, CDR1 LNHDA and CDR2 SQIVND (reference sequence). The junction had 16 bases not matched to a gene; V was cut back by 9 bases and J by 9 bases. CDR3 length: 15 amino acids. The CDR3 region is CASQYRREGQGEQFF. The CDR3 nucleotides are TGTGCCAGCCAGTATAGACGGGAGGGCCAAGGTGAGCAGTTCTTC. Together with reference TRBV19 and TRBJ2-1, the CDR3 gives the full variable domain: DGGITQSPKYLFRKEGQNVTLSCEQNLNHDAMYWYRQDPGQGLRLIYYSQIVNDFQKGDIAEGYSVSREKKESFPLTVTSAQKNPTAFYLCASQYRREGQGEQFFGPGTRLTVL.

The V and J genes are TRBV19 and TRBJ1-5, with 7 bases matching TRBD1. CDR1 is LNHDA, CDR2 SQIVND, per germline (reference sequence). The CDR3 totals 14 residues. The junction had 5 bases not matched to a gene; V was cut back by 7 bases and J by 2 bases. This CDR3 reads CASNRGEGNQPQHF. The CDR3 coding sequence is TGTGCCAGTAACAGGGGCGAGGGCAATCAGCCCCAGCATTTT.

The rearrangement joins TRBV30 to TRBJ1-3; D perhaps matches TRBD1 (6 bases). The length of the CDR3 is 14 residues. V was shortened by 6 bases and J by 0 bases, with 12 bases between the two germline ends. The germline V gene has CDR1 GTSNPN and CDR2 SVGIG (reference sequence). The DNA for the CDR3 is TGTGCCTGCACCACAGGGCGCTCTGGAAACACCATATATTTT. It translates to CACTTGRSGNTIYF. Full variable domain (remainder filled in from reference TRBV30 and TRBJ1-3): SQTIHQWPATLVQPVGSPLSLECTVEGTSNPNLYWYRQAAGRGLQLLFYSVGIGQISSEVPQNLSASRPQDRQFILSSKKLLLSDSGFYLCACTTGRSGNTIYFGEGSWLTVV.

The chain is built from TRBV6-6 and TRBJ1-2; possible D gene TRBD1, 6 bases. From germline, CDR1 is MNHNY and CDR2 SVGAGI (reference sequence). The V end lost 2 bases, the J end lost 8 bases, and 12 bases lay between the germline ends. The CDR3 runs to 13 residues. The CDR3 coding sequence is TGTGCCAGCAGTTACCAACAGGGAGTCGGCTACACCTTC. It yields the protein CASSYQQGVGYTF.

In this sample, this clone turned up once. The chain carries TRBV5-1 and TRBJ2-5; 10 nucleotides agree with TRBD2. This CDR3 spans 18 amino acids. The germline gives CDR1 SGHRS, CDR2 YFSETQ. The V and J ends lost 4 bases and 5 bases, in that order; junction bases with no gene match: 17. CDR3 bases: TGCGCCAGCAGCCCACCCGTTGGGGCTAGCGGGAGCGGGGAGACCCAGTACTTC. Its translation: CASSPPVGASGSGETQYF.

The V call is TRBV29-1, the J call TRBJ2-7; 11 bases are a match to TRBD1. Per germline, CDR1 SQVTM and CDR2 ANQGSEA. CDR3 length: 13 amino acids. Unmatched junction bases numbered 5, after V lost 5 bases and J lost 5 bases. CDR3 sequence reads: CSVLRDRGNEQYF. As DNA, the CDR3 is TGCAGCGTTCTCCGGGACAGGGGGAACGAGCAGTACTTC.

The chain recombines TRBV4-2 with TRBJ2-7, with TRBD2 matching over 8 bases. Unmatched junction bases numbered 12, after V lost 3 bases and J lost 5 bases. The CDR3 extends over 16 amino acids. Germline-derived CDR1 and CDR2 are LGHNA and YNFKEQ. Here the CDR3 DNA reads TGTGCCAGCAGCCATACCCCGGGGGGGCATGGTGACGAGCAGTACTTC. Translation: CASSHTPGGHGDEQYF.

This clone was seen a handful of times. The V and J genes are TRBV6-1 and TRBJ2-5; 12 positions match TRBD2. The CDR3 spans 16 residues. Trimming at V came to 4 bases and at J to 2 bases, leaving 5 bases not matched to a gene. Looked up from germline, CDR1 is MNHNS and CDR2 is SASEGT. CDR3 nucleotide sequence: TGTGCCAGCAGTGGAGGGACTAGCGGGCTTCAAGAGACCCAGTACTTC. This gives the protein CASSGGTSGLQETQYF.

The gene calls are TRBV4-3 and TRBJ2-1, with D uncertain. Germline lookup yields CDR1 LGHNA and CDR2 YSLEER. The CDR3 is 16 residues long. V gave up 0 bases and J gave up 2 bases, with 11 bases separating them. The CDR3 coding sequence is TGCGCCAGCAGCCAAGATCCGGCGGTAACCTACAATGAGCAGTTCTTC. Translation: CASSQDPAVTYNEQFF.

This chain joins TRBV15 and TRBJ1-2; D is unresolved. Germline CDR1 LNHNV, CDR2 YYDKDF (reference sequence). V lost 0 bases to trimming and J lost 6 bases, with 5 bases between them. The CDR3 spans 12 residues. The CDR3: CATSRERDGYTF. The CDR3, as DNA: TGTGCCACCAGCAGAGAACGGGATGGCTACACCTTC.